These 28 T cell receptor beta chains share one sample of origin, sequenced in a study of shared clonotypes between healthy human individuals. Some clones are missing from TCRdb's copy, which holds only in-frame ones; the method was immunoSEQ multiplex PCR. Among over a million clones listed, more than 60% were seen once. Sequenced: memory CD4+ T cells sorted from blood. Noted subset: CD45RA-negative fraction. These receptors all come from a man younger than 35 in good health.

This clone was counted at least ten times. The V call is TRBV28, the J call TRBJ1-1, with unresolved D. Germline CDR1 and CDR2: MDHEN and SYDVKM. Trimming pared 2 bases from V and 4 bases from J, leaving 5 bases between. This CDR3 is built from 12 residues. As DNA, the CDR3 is TGTGCCAGCAGTTTAGAGGCCACTGAAGCTTTCTTT. Its protein product is CASSLEATEAFF.

In the case of this clone: Different DNA sequences within this sample yield the same CDR3. This rearrangement joins TRBV2 to TRBJ2-3; 14 nucleotides match TRBD2. Germline V gene data show CDR1 as SNHLY and CDR2 as FYNNEI. V shed 6 bases and J 3 bases; nucleotides not matched to a gene: 2. The CDR3 consists of 15 residues. In nucleotides, the CDR3 is TGTGCCAGCAGGGGGACTAGCGGGAGAACAGATACGCAGTATTTT. Encoded protein: CASRGTSGRTDTQYF. Full variable domain (rest looked up from reference TRBV2 and TRBJ2-3): EPEVTQTPSHQVTQMGQEVILRCVPISNHLYFYWYRQILGQKVEFLVSFYNNEISEKSEIFDDQFSVERPDGSNFTLKIRSTKLEDSAMYFCASRGTSGRTDTQYFGPGTRLTVL.

The rearrangement links TRBV7-2 to TRBJ2-2; 7 nucleotides line up with TRBD2. This CDR3 has 15 amino acids. Germline V gives CDR1 SGHTA, CDR2 FQGNSA. After removal of 5 bases from V and 6 bases from J, the junction contained 9 bases not matched to a gene. Written as DNA, the CDR3 is TGTGCCAGCAGCCCCAGCGGACTAGATGCCGGGGAGCTGTTTTTT. Amino acid sequence: CASSPSGLDAGELFF. Variable domain in full (rest from reference TRBV7-2 and TRBJ2-2): GAGVSQSPSNKVTEKGKDVELRCDPISGHTALYWYRQSLGQGLEFLIYFQGNSAPDKSGLPSDRFSAERTGGSVSTLTIQRTQQEDSAVYLCASSPSGLDAGELFFGEGSRLTVL.

The J gene is TRBJ1-3, the V gene TRBV6-1; TRBD1 might be the D (5 bases). Germline V gene sequence: CDR1 MNHNS, CDR2 SASEGT. Trimming removed 2 bases at V and 0 bases at J, with 14 bases between. CDR3 length: 17 amino acids. In DNA, the CDR3 is TGTGCCAGCAGTGAAAGTGAGGGGAGTGTCTCTGGAAACACCATATATTTT. Translating it yields CASSESEGSVSGNTIYF.

This clone appeared a few times. The rearrangement uses TRBV5-1 and TRBJ1-2, with 7 bases fitting TRBD1. Trimming removed 4 bases from V and 7 bases from J; junction bases left unmatched: 7. Germline loops: CDR1 SGHRS, CDR2 YFSETQ. The CDR3 totals 13 residues. CDR3 coding DNA: TGCGCCAGCAGCCCTCCGACAGGGATTGGCTACACCTTC. It translates to CASSPPTGIGYTF. The full variable domain, its missing parts supplied by reference TRBV5-1 and TRBJ1-2, is KAGVTQTPRYLIKTRGQQVTLSCSPISGHRSVSWYQQTPGQGLQFLFEYFSETQRNKGNFPGRFSGRQFSNSRSEMNVSTLELGDSALYLCASSPPTGIGYTFGSGTRLTVV.

The chain employs TRBV27 and TRBJ1-1, with D tentatively TRBD1 (6 bases). This CDR3 comprises 15 residues. Looked up from germline, CDR1 is MNHEY and CDR2 is SMNVEV (reference sequence). Deletions cut 2 bases from V and 3 bases from J, with 13 bases between. In DNA, the CDR3 is TGTGCCAGCAGTTTAGGGTTTGGGGGGCACACTGAAGCTTTCTTT. This encodes CASSLGFGGHTEAFF.

The chain joins TRBV7-2 to TRBJ1-2; 8 nucleotides align to TRBD1. CDR1 and CDR2 from the germline V gene are SGHTA and FQGNSA. V lost 2 bases and J lost 4; bases outside the gene matches: 6. The CDR3 is made up of 15 amino acids. The CDR3 DNA reads as TGTGCCAGCAGCTTAACAGGACAGGGACTCTATGGCTACACCTTC. It is translated as CASSLTGQGLYGYTF.

This clone was observed a single time. The V call is TRBV18, the J call TRBJ2-7; unclear D gene. V lost 5 bases and J lost 3, with 14 bases in between. This CDR3 is 14 amino acids long. The germline gives CDR1 KGHSH, CDR2 LQKENI. CDR3 sequence: CASSADGYYYEQYF. In DNA form, the CDR3 reads TGTGCCAGCTCAGCGGACGGGTATTACTACGAGCAGTACTTC.

V and J are TRBV4-1 and TRBJ1-4, with no clear D. This CDR3 spans 16 amino acids. The germline V gene encodes CDR1 MGHRA and CDR2 YSYEKL. V lost 0 bases to trimming and J lost 7 bases, with 15 bases between them. Here the CDR3 reads CASSQDKALRREKLFF. The CDR3 DNA reads as TGCGCCAGCAGCCAAGATAAGGCCCTCCGACGTGAAAAACTGTTTTTT.

This clone was seen more than once but under ten times. The genes are TRBV6-5 and TRBJ2-7; D gene ambiguous. Germline V gene sequence: CDR1 MNHEY, CDR2 SVGAGI. The CDR3 runs 15 residues. V was cut by 0 bases and J by 3 bases, with 12 bases left in between. CDR3 DNA: TGTGCCAGCAGTTACTCGAACAGCGAGTACTACGAGCAGTACTTC. The encoded protein is CASSYSNSEYYEQYF.

The chain uses TRBV5-1 and TRBJ2-7; D ambiguous. Between the trimmed V and J ends, which lost 1 base and 2 bases, there was a span of 19 bases. The CDR3 consists of 17 residues. Germline V gene sequence: CDR1 SGHRS, CDR2 YFSETQ. This CDR3 is CASSLRQNAALTYEQYF. CDR3 DNA sequence: TGCGCCAGCAGCTTGCGTCAGAACGCAGCATTGACCTACGAGCAGTACTTC.

The chain is built from TRBV6-6 and TRBJ1-6; 9 positions match TRBD1. The CDR3 spans 16 residues. V shed 5 bases, J shed 6 bases, and the junction held 8 bases outside the gene matches. Germline V lookup: CDR1 MNHNY, CDR2 SVGAGI (reference sequence). The CDR3 nucleotides are TGTGCCAGCAGTATACAGCCGGGACAGGGTAATTCACCCCTCCACTTT. Protein: CASSIQPGQGNSPLHF.

The chain has TRBV18 and TRBJ2-2; weak D call: TRBD2 (6 bases). V lost 0 bases to trimming and J lost 4 bases, with 12 bases between them. The CDR3 loop spans 16 amino acids. Germline CDR1 reads KGHSH; CDR2 reads LQKENI. In nucleotides, the CDR3 is TGTGCCAGCTCACCACCGAAGGGAGGCGTCACCGGGGAGCTGTTTTTT. This encodes CASSPPKGGVTGELFF.

The chain recombines TRBV6-6 with TRBJ1-5; a weak D match, TRBD1 (5 bases). V was clipped by 6 bases and J by 4 bases, with 13 bases between them. From germline, CDR1 is MNHNY and CDR2 SVGAGI (reference sequence). The CDR3 is 14 residues long. CDR3 DNA: TGTGCCAGCAGCGGAGGACAAAAAAATCAGCCCCAGCATTTT. Translating it yields CASSGGQKNQPQHF.

The rearrangement joins TRBV6-5 to TRBJ1-1; weak D call: TRBD1 (5 bases). Trimming removed 0 bases from V and 10 bases from J, with 12 bases in between. Germline CDR1 MNHEY, CDR2 SVGAGI. There are 13 residues in the CDR3. DNA of the CDR3: TGTGCCAGCAGTTACTCTGGGGGATTGAGAGCTTTCTTT. This encodes CASSYSGGLRAFF.

V usage is TRBV7-9 and J usage is TRBJ2-7; TRBD2 aligns across 16 bases. Per germline, CDR1 SEHNR and CDR2 FQNEAQ (reference sequence). V gave up 5 bases and J gave up 4 bases; unmatched junction bases: 8. This CDR3 is 17 amino acids long. The CDR3 reads CASSPGTSGRGKYEQYF. The CDR3 DNA follows: TGTGCCAGCAGCCCCGGGACTAGCGGGAGGGGGAAGTACGAGCAGTACTTC.

This clone was counted once. The chain uses TRBV7-3 and TRBJ1-6; 10 bases fit TRBD1. Germline V lookup: CDR1 SGHTA, CDR2 FQGTGA. After removal of 5 bases from V and 0 bases from J, the junction contained 19 bases not matched to a gene. The length of the CDR3 is 22 residues. This chain's CDR3 is CASSPRVLSRDRGRSYNSPLHF. CDR3 in DNA: TGTGCCAGCAGCCCTAGGGTCCTTTCCCGGGACAGGGGACGCTCCTATAATTCACCCCTCCACTTT.

This clone was observed a single time. The rearrangement links TRBV18 to TRBJ1-2; 7 bases fit TRBD1. Germline values: CDR1 KGHSH, CDR2 LQKENI. Germline trimming cut 3 bases from V and 8 bases from J; bases unmatched to any gene: 9. The CDR3 is 14 residues long. CDR3 region: CASSPDRTGPGYTF. Written as DNA, the CDR3 is TGTGCCAGCTCACCGGACAGGACGGGACCCGGCTACACCTTC.

V gene TRBV6-1 combines with J gene TRBJ2-2, with 11 nucleotides matching TRBD1. Germline V gene sequence: CDR1 MNHNS, CDR2 SASEGT. The CDR3 spans 16 residues. Unmatched junction bases numbered 8, after V lost 4 bases and J lost 7 bases. The CDR3 region is CASSGTGGGFFGELFF. CDR3 bases: TGTGCCAGCAGTGGGACAGGGGGCGGATTCTTCGGGGAGCTGTTTTTT.

This chain uses TRBV30 with TRBJ2-3; 14 nucleotides agree with TRBD2. The germline V gene has CDR1 GTSNPN and CDR2 SVGIG (reference sequence). CDR3 length: 16 amino acids. After removal of 2 bases from V and 5 bases from J, the junction contained 6 bases not matched to a gene. The CDR3 spells CAWSRGLAGALDTQYF. DNA for the CDR3: TGTGCCTGGAGTCGGGGACTAGCGGGGGCCCTAGATACGCAGTATTTT.

The rearrangement links TRBV19 to TRBJ2-2; 10 bases fit TRBD2. The J segment lost 7 bases and the V segment lost 4 bases, leaving 9 bases of the junction unmatched. The CDR3 is made up of 16 amino acids. CDR1 and CDR2 from the germline V gene are LNHDA and SQIVND (reference sequence). The CDR3 coding sequence is TGTGCCAGTAGTAGAGTACCGGGACTAGCGATCGGGGAGCTGTTTTTT. Protein: CASSRVPGLAIGELFF.

The rearrangement links TRBV7-9 to TRBJ2-2, with D possibly matching TRBD2 (6 bases). Germline assignment: CDR1 SEHNR and CDR2 FQNEAQ (reference sequence). The V end was cut by 9 bases, the J end by 0 bases, with 11 bases between. This CDR3 is built from 14 residues. The CDR3, as DNA: TGTGCCAGTACCCCGGGGGCGAACACCGGGGAGCTGTTTTTT. Amino acid sequence: CASTPGANTGELFF. The full variable domain, its missing parts supplied by reference TRBV7-9 and TRBJ2-2, is DTGVSQNPRHKITKRGQNVTFRCDPISEHNRLYWYRQTLGQGPEFLTYFQNEAQLEKSRLLSDRFSAERPKGSFSTLEIQRTEQGDSAMYLCASTPGANTGELFFGEGSRLTVL.

Here the CDR3 reads CAWSEGQLVETQYF. CDR3 DNA: TGTGCCTGGAGTGAAGGACAACTGGTGGAGACCCAGTACTTC. The chain couples TRBV30 to TRBJ2-5; D possibly corresponds to TRBD1 (5 bases). The germline V and J ends were trimmed by 1 base and 5 bases, with 14 bases remaining between them. Germline CDR1 is GTSNPN and CDR2 is SVGIG (reference sequence). The CDR3 consists of 14 residues. Drawing the rest from reference TRBV30 and TRBJ2-5, the complete variable domain is SQTIHQWPATLVQPVGSPLSLECTVEGTSNPNLYWYRQAAGRGLQLLFYSVGIGQISSEVPQNLSASRPQDRQFILSSKKLLLSDSGFYLCAWSEGQLVETQYFGPGTRLLVL.

The V gene is TRBV1, the J gene TRBJ2-7; TRBD2 is the table's D call, not checked against the DNA. TRBV1 is a pseudogene segment. The CDR3 is 18 residues long. CDR3 sequence reads: CTSSQVLRRVAGEHEQYF. The CDR3 nucleotides are TGCACCAGCAGCCAAGTCCTTAGGCGGGTAGCGGGAGAGCACGAGCAGTACTTC.

The chain combines TRBV5-1 with TRBJ2-7; tentatively, D is TRBD2 (7 bases). This CDR3 contains 16 residues. Between the trimmed V and J ends, which lost 5 bases and 1 base, there was a span of 19 bases. Germline-derived CDR1 and CDR2 are SGHRS and YFSETQ. The CDR3 reads CASRPGRGGASYEQYF. In DNA form, the CDR3 reads TGCGCCAGCAGGCCCGGAAGGGGGGGCGCATCCTACGAGCAGTACTTC.

The rearrangement uses TRBV5-6 and TRBJ2-7, with D possibly TRBD1 on 5 matching bases. V gave up 4 bases and J gave up 5 bases, with 22 bases separating them. The CDR3 runs 16 residues. Germline V gene data show CDR1 as SGHDT and CDR2 as YYEEEE. This chain's CDR3 is CASSHGRPPRVDEQYF. The CDR3 nucleotides read TGTGCCAGCAGCCACGGAAGACCCCCCAGGGTGGACGAGCAGTACTTC.

The chain recombines TRBV5-8 with TRBJ2-3; TRBD2 agrees at 13 bases. Germline CDR1 SGHTS, CDR2 YDEGEE. V was pared by 4 bases and J by 0 bases, with 5 bases of the junction left unmatched. The CDR3 is made up of 17 amino acids. This chain's CDR3 is CASSPTSGGTSTDTQYF. CDR3 sequence (DNA): TGTGCCAGCAGCCCGACTAGCGGGGGGACAAGCACAGATACGCAGTATTTT.

The J gene is TRBJ2-3, the V gene TRBV19; 7 nucleotides align to TRBD2. The trim removed 5 bases at V and 3 bases at J, leaving 11 bases unmatched. Germline V gene data show CDR1 as LNHDA and CDR2 as SQIVND (reference sequence). CDR3 length: 16 amino acids. The CDR3 sequence: CASSDPRGRETDTQYF. As DNA, the CDR3 is TGTGCCAGTAGTGACCCTCGGGGGAGGGAGACAGATACGCAGTATTTT.